These 13 T cell receptor beta chains originate from one sample sequenced in a study of OX40 agonist ivuxolimab in advanced cancers. The method was immunoSEQ multiplex PCR; TCRdb's version includes in-frame clones alone and lacks a portion of them. The table includes several thousand clones, about 90% detected once. The sequences come from CD4+ or CD8+ T cells sorted from blood, collected in a trial of the OX40 agonist ivuxolimab. The receptor set was obtained from an adult with an advanced solid tumor such as melanoma, head and neck, liver or kidney cancer.

The CDR3 sequence is CASSLDPGAGYTF. The CDR3 DNA sequence: TGTGCCAGCAGCTTAGATCCAGGTGCTGGCTACACCTTC. The J gene is TRBJ1-2, the V gene TRBV11-3; D unresolved. The CDR3 runs 13 residues. Trimming removed 0 bases from V and 7 bases from J, with 9 bases in between. Germline-derived CDR1 and CDR2 are SGHNT and YENEEA.

This chain links TRBV7-9 with TRBJ2-1; TRBD2 matches at 10 bases. With V trimmed by 6 bases and J by 5 bases, 1 base remained unmatched. This CDR3 contains 13 residues. CDR1 is SEHNR, CDR2 FQNEAQ, per germline (reference sequence). The CDR3 is CASRTSGDNEQFF. As DNA, the CDR3 is TGTGCCAGCAGAACTAGCGGGGACAATGAGCAGTTCTTC.

The table lists this clone with a count of one. The V gene is TRBV27, the J gene TRBJ1-1; D ambiguous. This CDR3 is 13 amino acids long. The germline V gene encodes CDR1 MNHEY and CDR2 SMNVEV (reference sequence). The V and J ends lost 7 bases and 0 bases respectively, with 9 bases between them. In nucleotides, the CDR3 is TGTGCCAGCAACGGGCCTATGAACACTGAAGCTTTCTTT. Translation: CASNGPMNTEAFF.

The rearrangement joins TRBV7-9 to TRBJ1-2, with unresolved D. Trimming took 2 bases from V and 0 from J, leaving 7 bases between them. Germline lookup yields CDR1 SEHNR and CDR2 FQNEAQ (reference sequence). There are 14 residues in the CDR3. The CDR3 nucleotides are TGTGCCAGCAGCTTATCGTGGACTAACTATGGCTACACCTTC. This translates into CASSLSWTNYGYTF.

The chain has TRBV19 and TRBJ2-3; 15 bases match TRBD2. CDR1 and CDR2 from the germline V gene are LNHDA and SQIVND (reference sequence). This CDR3 is 17 amino acids long. J lost 4 bases, V lost 5 bases, and 7 bases had no gene match. CDR3 region: CASSPGLAGGPADTQYF. CDR3 DNA sequence: TGTGCCAGTAGTCCGGGACTAGCGGGGGGCCCAGCAGATACGCAGTATTTT.

The rearrangement joins TRBV7-2 to TRBJ2-3, with a weak D call TRBD1 (6 bases). The CDR3 length is 18 residues. Per germline, CDR1 SGHTA and CDR2 FQGNSA. V was shortened by 1 base and J by 5 bases, with 22 bases between the two germline ends. The CDR3 DNA sequence: TGTGCCAGCAGCTTAGACTCACAGGGCGATTACGTGGGAGATACGCAGTATTTT. This encodes CASSLDSQGDYVGDTQYF.

The chain carries TRBV10-1 and TRBJ2-5; 7 nucleotides line up with TRBD1. Gene TRBJ2-7 matches the end of the DNA better, so the J call may be wrong. Looked up from germline, CDR1 is WNHNN and CDR2 is SYGVQD (reference sequence). The CDR3 length is 13 residues. CDR3 DNA sequence: TGCGCCAGCAGGAGGGACAGAAACTCCGAGCAGTACTTC. Translated, it gives CASRRDRNSEQYF.

The chain is built from TRBV2 and TRBJ2-3, with D unresolved. Trimming took off 4 bases at V and 2 bases at J, with 7 bases between the two ends. The CDR3 is 13 residues long. CDR1 is SNHLY, CDR2 FYNNEI, per germline. In DNA, the CDR3 is TGTGCCAGCAGTGTGGCGGTCACAGATACGCAGTATTTT. Amino acids: CASSVAVTDTQYF.

The chain recombines TRBV10-3 with TRBJ2-3, with a weak D call TRBD2 (5 bases). V lost 0 bases and J lost 0, with 10 bases in between. Germline V gives CDR1 ENHRY, CDR2 SYGVKD. This CDR3 is built from 16 residues. The chain's CDR3 is CAISESGGFSTDTQYF. CDR3 sequence (DNA): TGTGCCATCAGTGAGTCGGGCGGGTTTAGCACAGATACGCAGTATTTT.

The V and J genes are TRBV7-3 and TRBJ2-2; D possibly uses TRBD1 or TRBD2 (6 bases each). CDR1 SGHTA and CDR2 FQGTGA come from the germline V gene. This CDR3 is 15 amino acids long. The V end lost 0 bases, the J end lost 4 bases, and 9 bases lay between the germline ends. The CDR3 sequence: CASSLTGGSTGELFF. In nucleotides, the CDR3 is TGTGCCAGCAGCTTAACAGGGGGGAGCACCGGGGAGCTGTTTTTT.

The chain joins TRBV27 to TRBJ2-1, with D perhaps matching TRBD2 (6 bases). Trimming removed 5 bases from V and 2 bases from J, with 10 bases in between. Per the germline V gene, CDR1 is MNHEY and CDR2 is SMNVEV (reference sequence). The CDR3 spans 14 residues. In DNA form, the CDR3 reads TGTGCCAGCAGTGGGACTTTGACCTACAATGAGCAGTTCTTC. As protein: CASSGTLTYNEQFF.

This chain connects TRBV6-1 to TRBJ2-1, with 10 bases lining up with TRBD2. This CDR3 is built from 15 residues. Germline V CDR1 and CDR2: MNHNS, SASEGT. V gave up 1 base and J gave up 4 bases; unmatched junction bases: 1. The CDR3 sequence is CASSEGSGGYNEQFF. The CDR3 nucleotides read TGTGCCAGCAGTGAAGGTAGCGGGGGGTACAATGAGCAGTTCTTC.

The genes are TRBV11-2 and TRBJ2-3; D is possibly TRBD2 (7 bases). The V end was cut by 5 bases, the J end by 0 bases, with 12 bases between. This CDR3 is built from 15 residues. Germline V lookup: CDR1 SGHAT, CDR2 FQNNGV. The CDR3 DNA follows: TGTGCCAGCAGCCCTGGGGGGGCGAGCACAGATACGCAGTATTTT. Protein sequence: CASSPGGASTDTQYF.